What follows are 3 T cell receptor beta chains derived from one specimen sequenced in a study of OX40 agonist ivuxolimab in advanced cancers. The method was immunoSEQ multiplex PCR; TCRdb's version includes in-frame clones alone and lacks a portion of them. The data contain tens of thousands of clones, roughly 90% of them seen just once; the ten biggest clones take up more than 3%. The sequencing used CD4+ or CD8+ T cells sorted from blood, collected in a trial of the OX40 agonist ivuxolimab. The receptor set was obtained from an adult with an advanced solid tumor such as melanoma, head and neck, liver or kidney cancer.

The chain is built from TRBV30 and TRBJ1-2; D not resolved. The CDR3 has 10 amino acids. Germline V gene lookup returns CDR1 GTSNPN and CDR2 SVGIG (reference sequence). V lost 7 bases and J lost 13, with 16 bases in between. CDR3 loop: CASEAVGSTF. CDR3 sequence (DNA): TGTGCCTCGGAGGCCGTGGGGAGCACCTTC.

The V and J genes are TRBV7-2 and TRBJ2-5, with 13 bases aligning to TRBD2. Germline CDR1 SGHTA, CDR2 FQGNSA. This CDR3 is built from 16 residues. V was clipped by 5 bases and J by 2 bases; unmatched bases: 5. CDR3 sequence reads: CASSPGLAGEQETQYF. CDR3 coding DNA: TGTGCCAGCAGCCCTGGACTAGCGGGGGAACAAGAGACCCAGTACTTC.

This clone has a single count. V usage is TRBV6-6 and J usage is TRBJ1-1; D unresolved. V gave up 4 bases and J gave up 0 bases, with 9 bases separating them. The CDR3 length is 14 residues. Germline assignment: CDR1 MNHNY and CDR2 SVGAGI (reference sequence). The CDR3 DNA is TGTGCCAGCAGTTTCCAGACCATGAACACTGAAGCTTTCTTT. Translated, it gives CASSFQTMNTEAFF.